The present T cell receptor (beta chain) was sequenced within a study of post-analysis software for immune sequencing data. The wider study: Recorded subtypes: relapsing-remitting, secondary progressive, progressive-relapsing; some patients unannotated. Findings of the study overall: There were a few TRBV segments more frequent in patients than controls, and TRBV5-6, TRBV5-1 and TRBV20-1 were among them.

Germline-derived CDR1 and CDR2 are SEHNR and FQNEAQ (reference sequence). V dropped 2 bases and J dropped 5 bases, with 15 bases sitting between them. There are 15 residues in the CDR3. With regard to this clonotype: Its antigen is not identified.

TCR beta cDNA libraries had unique molecular identifiers. TCRdb redid the calling of the PCR reads with MiXCR, one entry per CDR3 protein. The table has 750,000 to 950,000 distinct CDR3 sequences, roughly 58% seen once; the top ten hold approximately 4.5%. The material sequenced was blood. The V call is TRBV7-9, the J call TRBJ2-5; the D gene is possibly TRBD1 (6 bases). This clonotype was sampled from a girl aged 10 to 17 with multiple sclerosis. CDR3 sequence: CASSLRGGLVETQYF. The CDR3 region has the DNA TGTGCCAGCAGCTTAAGAGGGGGTTTGGTGGAGACCCAGTACTTC. The full variable domain, rest sourced from reference TRBV7-9 and TRBJ2-5, is DTGVSQNPRHKITKRGQNVTFRCDPISEHNRLYWYRQTLGQGPEFLTYFQNEAQLEKSRLLSDRFSAERPKGSFSTLEIQRTEQGDSAMYLCASSLRGGLVETQYFGPGTRLLVL.